This T cell receptor (beta chain) appears in the sequencing data of a study of yellow fever vaccine responses in identical twins (dated by TCRdb to the late 2010s). Broadly, across the study: In the study, vaccine-responding T cell clones were precisely tracked in identical twins. Overall results and qualifications from the work: According to the authors, the vaccine-induced T cell response in identical twins seemed to be partly convergent and partly specific to each individual.

To prepare the library, RT-PCR was applied. Sequencing was performed on an Illumina HiSeq 2500. TCRdb handled the public reads itself, with Q25 trimming in fastp and clone calling in MiXCR, and kept productive beta chains. Rows with one shared CDR3 protein collapse into an entry with the most common genes and DNA. The sample table contains some 35,000 distinct CDR3 sequences; only one count was recorded for almost 60% of them. More than 4% of the sample is taken by the ten largest. Including the terminal cysteine and phenylalanine, the CDR3 comprises 15 residues. This entry keeps only the CDR3 DNA: 45 bases, framed from base 1. The junction carries 19 bases between V and J, which are trimmed by 2 bases and 12 bases respectively. In regard to this clonotype: What antigen it recognizes has not been identified. Base qualities are not provided; no much larger clone lies one nucleotide away.

Source: T cells from blood (PBMCs), unsorted or a sorted subset (not recorded which), taken before or after yellow fever vaccination (not recorded which). This sequence was found in a young woman who received the yellow fever vaccine. Donor details come from another sample of the same person, matched by shared clones. The chain joins TRBV12-3 or TRBV12-4 to TRBJ2-2; the D gene is unclear. CDR3 sequence: CASSLWQLNTEQLFF. The DNA is as follows: TGTGCCAGCAGTTTATGGCAGCTGAACACCGAGCAGCTGTTTTTT.